This T cell receptor (beta chain) originates from a study of Ad26.COV2.S vaccination and SARS-CoV-2 variants. Study information: The study gave Ad26.COV2.S intramuscularly, once or twice 56 days apart.

Produced via immunoSEQ multiplex PCR; TCRdb's table is partial and in-frame only. The sample includes about 680,000 clones, around 90% seen only once; the top ten take around 1.5%. Remarks on this clone: Its specificity is unknown.

Treatment defined: about 20 received Ad26.COV2.S at low or high dose, single or two shots; roughly 5 received placebo; per-sample allocation not given. Sampling occurred on day 63 after the first vaccine or placebo injection. The shot given was an Ad26 vector that makes Wuhan-strain SARS-CoV-2 spike. Study-wide results and caveats: Post-vaccination breadth of spike-specific CD8+ and CD4+ T cell responses was reportedly substantial.

Per the germline V gene, CDR1 is LNHDA and CDR2 is SQIVND (reference sequence). Trimming removed 6 bases at V and 6 bases at J, with 19 bases between. The length of the CDR3 is 15 residues. The receptor's source is a person aged 18-60 years who received the Ad26.COV2.S COVID-19 vaccine or a placebo. This specimen consisted of peripheral blood, obtained in a trial of Ad26.COV2.S vaccine versus placebo. The rearrangement uses TRBV19 and TRBJ2-3; D possibly corresponds to TRBD1 (6 bases). CDR3 residues: CASRHAQGGTDTQYF. The CDR3 region has the DNA TGTGCCAGTAGACACGCACAGGGTGGTACGGATACGCAGTATTTT. Full variable domain (rest looked up from reference TRBV19 and TRBJ2-3): DGGITQSPKYLFRKEGQNVTLSCEQNLNHDAMYWYRQDPGQGLRLIYYSQIVNDFQKGDIAEGYSVSREKKESFPLTVTSAQKNPTAFYLCASRHAQGGTDTQYFGPGTRLTVL.